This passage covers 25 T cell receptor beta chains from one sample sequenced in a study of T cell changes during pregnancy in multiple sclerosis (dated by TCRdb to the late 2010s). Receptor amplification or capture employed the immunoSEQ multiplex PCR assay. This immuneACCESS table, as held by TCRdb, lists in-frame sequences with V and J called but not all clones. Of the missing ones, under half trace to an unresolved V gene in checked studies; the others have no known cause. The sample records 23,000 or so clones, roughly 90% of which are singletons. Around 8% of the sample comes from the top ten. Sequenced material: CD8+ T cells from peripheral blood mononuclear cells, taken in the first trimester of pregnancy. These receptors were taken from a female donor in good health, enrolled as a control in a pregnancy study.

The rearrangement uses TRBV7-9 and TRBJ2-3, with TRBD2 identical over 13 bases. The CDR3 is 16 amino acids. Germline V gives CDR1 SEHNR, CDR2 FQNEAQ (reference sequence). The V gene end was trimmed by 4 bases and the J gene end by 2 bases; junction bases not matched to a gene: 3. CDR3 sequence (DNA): TGTGCCAGCAGCTGGGGACTAGCGGGGCCCACAGATACGCAGTATTTT. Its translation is CASSWGLAGPTDTQYF.

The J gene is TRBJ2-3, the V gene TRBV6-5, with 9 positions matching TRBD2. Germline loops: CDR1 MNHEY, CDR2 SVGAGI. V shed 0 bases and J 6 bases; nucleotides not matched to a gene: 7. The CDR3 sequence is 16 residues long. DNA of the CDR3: TGTGCCAGCAGTTACTCGGAGTCTAGCGGGGTGGATACGCAGTATTTT. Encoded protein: CASSYSESSGVDTQYF.

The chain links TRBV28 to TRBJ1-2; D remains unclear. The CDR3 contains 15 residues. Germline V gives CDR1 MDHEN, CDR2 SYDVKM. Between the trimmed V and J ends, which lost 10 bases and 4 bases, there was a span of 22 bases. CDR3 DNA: TGTGCCACTTCACTCGACCTAGTCAACGGCTATGGCTACACCTTC. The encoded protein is CATSLDLVNGYGYTF.

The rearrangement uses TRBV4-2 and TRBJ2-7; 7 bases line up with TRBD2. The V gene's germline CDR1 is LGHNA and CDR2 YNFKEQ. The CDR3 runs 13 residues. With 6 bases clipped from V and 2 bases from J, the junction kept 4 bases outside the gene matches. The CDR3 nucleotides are TGTGCCAGCAGGGGAGGGTCGACCTACGAGCAGTACTTC. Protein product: CASRGGSTYEQYF.

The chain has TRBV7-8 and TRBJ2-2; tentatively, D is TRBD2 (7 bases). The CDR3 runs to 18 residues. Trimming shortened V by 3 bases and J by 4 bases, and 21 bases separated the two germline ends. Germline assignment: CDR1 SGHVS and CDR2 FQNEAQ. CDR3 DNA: TGTGCCAGCAGCTTCTGGTCCATCGGGGGGCGAGGCACCGGGGAGCTGTTTTTT. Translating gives CASSFWSIGGRGTGELFF. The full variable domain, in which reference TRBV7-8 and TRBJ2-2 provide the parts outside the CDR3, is GAGVSQSPRYKVAKRGQDVALRCDPISGHVSLFWYQQALGQGPEFLTYFQNEAQLDKSGLPSDRFFAERPEGSVSTLKIQRTQQEDSAVYLCASSFWSIGGRGTGELFFGEGSRLTVL.

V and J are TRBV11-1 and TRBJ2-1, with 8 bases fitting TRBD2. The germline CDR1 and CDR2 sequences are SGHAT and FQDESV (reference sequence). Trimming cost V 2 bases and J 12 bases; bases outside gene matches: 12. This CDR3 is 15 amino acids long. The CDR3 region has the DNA TGTGCCAGCAGCTTACCAGCGGGGGCTCTAGGGGCGCAGTTCTTC. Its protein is CASSLPAGALGAQFF. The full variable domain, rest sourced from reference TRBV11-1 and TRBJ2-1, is EAEVAQSPRYKITEKSQAVAFWCDPISGHATLYWYRQILGQGPELLVQFQDESVVDDSQLPKDRFSAERLKGVDSTLKIQPAELGDSAMYLCASSLPAGALGAQFFGPGTRLTVL.

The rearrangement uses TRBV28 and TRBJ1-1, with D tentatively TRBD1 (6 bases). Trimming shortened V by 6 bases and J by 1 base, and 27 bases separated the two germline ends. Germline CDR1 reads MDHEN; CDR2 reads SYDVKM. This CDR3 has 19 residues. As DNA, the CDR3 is TGTGCCAGCAGGAAAGGACCCTTCGATTACAGGGTGGGGAACACTGAAGCTTTCTTT. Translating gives CASRKGPFDYRVGNTEAFF.

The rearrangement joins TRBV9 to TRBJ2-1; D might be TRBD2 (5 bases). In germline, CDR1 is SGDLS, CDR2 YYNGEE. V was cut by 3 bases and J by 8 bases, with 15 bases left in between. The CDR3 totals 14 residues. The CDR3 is CASSASGKLDEQFF. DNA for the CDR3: TGTGCCAGCAGCGCGTCGGGGAAATTGGATGAGCAGTTCTTC.

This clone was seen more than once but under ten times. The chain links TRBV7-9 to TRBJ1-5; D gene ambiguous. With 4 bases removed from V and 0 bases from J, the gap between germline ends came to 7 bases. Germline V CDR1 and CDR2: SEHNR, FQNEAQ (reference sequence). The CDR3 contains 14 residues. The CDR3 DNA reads TGTGCCAGCAGCTCTACCTTTAGCAATCAGCCCCAGCATTTT. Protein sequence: CASSSTFSNQPQHF.

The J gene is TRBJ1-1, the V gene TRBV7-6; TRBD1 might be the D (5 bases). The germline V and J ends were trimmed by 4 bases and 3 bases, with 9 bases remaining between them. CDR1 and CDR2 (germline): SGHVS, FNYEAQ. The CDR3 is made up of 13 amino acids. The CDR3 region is CASSSGGDTEAFF. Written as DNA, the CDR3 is TGTGCCAGCAGCTCTGGGGGGGACACTGAAGCTTTCTTT.

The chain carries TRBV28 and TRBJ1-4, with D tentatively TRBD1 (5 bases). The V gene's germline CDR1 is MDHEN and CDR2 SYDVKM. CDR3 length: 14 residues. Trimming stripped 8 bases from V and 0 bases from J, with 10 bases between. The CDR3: CASAAGATNEKLFF. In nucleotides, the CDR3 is TGTGCCAGCGCCGCGGGGGCAACTAATGAAAAACTGTTTTTT.

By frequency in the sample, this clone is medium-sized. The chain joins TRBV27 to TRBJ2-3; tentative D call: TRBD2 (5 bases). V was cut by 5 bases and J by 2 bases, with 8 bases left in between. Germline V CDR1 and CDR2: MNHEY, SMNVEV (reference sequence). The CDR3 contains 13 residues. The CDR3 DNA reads TGTGCCAGCAGTCTAGCTATCACAGATACGCAGTATTTT. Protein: CASSLAITDTQYF.

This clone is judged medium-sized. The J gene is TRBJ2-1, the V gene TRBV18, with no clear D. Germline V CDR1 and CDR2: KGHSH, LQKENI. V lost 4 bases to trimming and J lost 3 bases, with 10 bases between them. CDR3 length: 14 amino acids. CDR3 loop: CASSLTGYYNEQFF. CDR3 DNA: TGTGCCAGCTCACTGACTGGTTACTACAATGAGCAGTTCTTC.

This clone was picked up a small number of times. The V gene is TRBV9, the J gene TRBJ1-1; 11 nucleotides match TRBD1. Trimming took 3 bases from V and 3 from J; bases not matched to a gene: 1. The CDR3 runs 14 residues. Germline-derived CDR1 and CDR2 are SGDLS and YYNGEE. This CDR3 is CASSGTGGHTEAFF. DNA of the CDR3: TGTGCCAGCAGCGGGACAGGGGGCCACACTGAAGCTTTCTTT.

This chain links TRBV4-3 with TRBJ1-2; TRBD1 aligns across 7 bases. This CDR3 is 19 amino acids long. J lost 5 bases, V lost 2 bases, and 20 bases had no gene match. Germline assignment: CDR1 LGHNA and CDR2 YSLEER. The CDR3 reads CASSQSYRGGGTSLYGYTF. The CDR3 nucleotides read TGCGCCAGCAGCCAAAGCTACAGGGGAGGAGGGACGAGCCTTTATGGCTACACCTTC.

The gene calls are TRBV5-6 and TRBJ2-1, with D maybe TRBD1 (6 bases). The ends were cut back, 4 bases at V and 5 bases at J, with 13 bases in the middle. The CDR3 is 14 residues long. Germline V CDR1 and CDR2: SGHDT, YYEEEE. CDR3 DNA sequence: TGTGCCAGCAGCCCTATTCCAGGGGACAATGAGCAGTTCTTC. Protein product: CASSPIPGDNEQFF.

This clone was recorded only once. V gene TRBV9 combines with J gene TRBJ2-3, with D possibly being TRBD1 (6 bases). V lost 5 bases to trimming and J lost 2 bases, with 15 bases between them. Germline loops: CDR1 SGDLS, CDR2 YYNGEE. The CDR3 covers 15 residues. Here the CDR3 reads CASSYRARNTDTQYF. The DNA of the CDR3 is TGTGCCAGCAGTTACAGGGCAAGGAACACAGATACGCAGTATTTT.

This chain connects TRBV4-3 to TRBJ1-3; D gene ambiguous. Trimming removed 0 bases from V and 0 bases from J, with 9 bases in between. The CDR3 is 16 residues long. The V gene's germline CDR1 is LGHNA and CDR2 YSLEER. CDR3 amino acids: CASSQDWRDSGNTIYF. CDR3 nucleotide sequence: TGCGCCAGCAGCCAAGATTGGAGGGACTCTGGAAACACCATATATTTT.

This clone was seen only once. For the CDR3, the DNA is TGTGCCAGCAGTGCGGGGACAGGGGTACTTTATGGCTACACCTTC. This sequence encodes CASSAGTGVLYGYTF. The chain combines TRBV25-1 with TRBJ1-2, with 10 bases aligning to TRBD1. The J segment lost 5 bases and the V segment lost 4 bases, leaving 7 bases of the junction unmatched. Germline V CDR1 and CDR2: MGHDK, SYGVNS. The CDR3 totals 15 residues.

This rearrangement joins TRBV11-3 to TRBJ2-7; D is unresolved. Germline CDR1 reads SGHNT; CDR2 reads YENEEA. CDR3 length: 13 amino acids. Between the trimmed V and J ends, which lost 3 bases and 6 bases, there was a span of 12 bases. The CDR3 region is CASSFGYSLEQYF. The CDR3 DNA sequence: TGTGCCAGCAGCTTCGGGTATTCTCTCGAGCAGTACTTC.

The CDR3 sequence is CASSLVFPGQLLGYTF. The CDR3 nucleotides read TGTGCCAGCAGCTTAGTTTTTCCAGGGCAGCTTTTAGGCTACACCTTC. The rearrangement links TRBV7-9 to TRBJ1-2, with a possible D match to TRBD1 (5 bases). Germline loops: CDR1 SEHNR, CDR2 FQNEAQ (reference sequence). The length of the CDR3 is 16 residues. The V end lost 1 base, the J end lost 8 bases, and 20 bases lay between the germline ends.

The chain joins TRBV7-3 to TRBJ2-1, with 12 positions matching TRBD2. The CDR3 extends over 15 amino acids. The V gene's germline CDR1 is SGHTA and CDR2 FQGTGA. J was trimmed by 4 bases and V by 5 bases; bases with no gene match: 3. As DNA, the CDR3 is TGTGCCAGCAGCCCCGGGACTAGCGGGTACAATGAGCAGTTCTTC. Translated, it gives CASSPGTSGYNEQFF.

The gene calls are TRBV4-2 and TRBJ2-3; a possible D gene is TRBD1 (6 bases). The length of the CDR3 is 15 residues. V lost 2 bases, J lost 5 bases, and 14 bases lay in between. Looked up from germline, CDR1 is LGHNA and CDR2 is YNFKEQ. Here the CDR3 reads CASSQSLARGDTQYF. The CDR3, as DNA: TGTGCCAGCAGCCAATCGTTAGCCAGGGGAGATACGCAGTATTTT.

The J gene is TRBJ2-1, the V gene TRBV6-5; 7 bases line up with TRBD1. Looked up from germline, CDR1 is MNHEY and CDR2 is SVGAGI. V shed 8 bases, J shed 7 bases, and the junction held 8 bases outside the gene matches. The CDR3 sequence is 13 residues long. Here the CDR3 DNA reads TGTGCCAGCTCTTGGGGCAGGGGGAATGAGCAGTTCTTC. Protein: CASSWGRGNEQFF.

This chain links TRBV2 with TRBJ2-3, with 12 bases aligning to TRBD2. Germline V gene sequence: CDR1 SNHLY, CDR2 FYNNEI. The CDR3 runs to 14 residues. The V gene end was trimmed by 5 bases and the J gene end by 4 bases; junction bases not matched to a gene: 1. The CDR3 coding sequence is TGTGCCAGCAGTCTAGCGGGGGGGCCAGATACGCAGTATTTT. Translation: CASSLAGGPDTQYF.